This T cell receptor beta chain was captured by sequencing in a study of CD8+CD57+ T cells in acquired aplastic anemia. Study summary: The DNA of sorted CD4+ and CD8+ cells averaged roughly 3.2 ug.

Those patients picked for sequencing had displayed CD8+CD57+ cell expansion on flow cytometry. Profiling that covered TCR beta VDJ and CDR3 relied on genomic DNA as its template. MiXCR, applied by TCRdb to the reads, yields one record per CDR3 protein. Seen here are under 200,000 distinct CDR3 sequences, 45% to 55% observed once, and the top ten hold roughly 30%. General observations from the study: The study identified roughly 29 CD8+ CDR3 sequences shared by patients and controls. Patients versus controls showed no significant CD8+ Simpson's diversity difference.

This clonotype was observed once. Its antigen is not identified. Possible read error: a much larger clone is one base away. The sample consisted of sorted CD4+, CD8+, or CD8+CD57+ T cells (not recorded which) from PBMCs. This clonotype was obtained from a human donor with aplastic anemia.

The CDR3 coding sequence is TGTACCAGCCACAATGAGCAGTTCTTC. Translation: CTSHNEQFF. The chain combines TRBV6-5 with TRBJ2-1, with no clear D. Germline-derived CDR1 and CDR2 are MNHEY and SVGAGI. This CDR3 spans 9 amino acids.